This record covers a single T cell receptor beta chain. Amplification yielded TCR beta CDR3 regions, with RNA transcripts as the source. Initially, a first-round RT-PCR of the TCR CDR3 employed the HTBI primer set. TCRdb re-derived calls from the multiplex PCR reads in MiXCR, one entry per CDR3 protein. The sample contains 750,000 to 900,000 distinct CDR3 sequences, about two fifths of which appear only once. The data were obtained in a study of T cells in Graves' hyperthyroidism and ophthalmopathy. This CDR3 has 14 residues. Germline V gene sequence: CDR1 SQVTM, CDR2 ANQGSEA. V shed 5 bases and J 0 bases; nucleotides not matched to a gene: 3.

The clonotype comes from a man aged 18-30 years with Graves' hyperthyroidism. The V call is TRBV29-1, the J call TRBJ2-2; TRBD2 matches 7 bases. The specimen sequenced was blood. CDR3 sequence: CSVLGGANTGELFF. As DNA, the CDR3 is TGCAGCGTTTTGGGGGGGGCGAACACCGGGGAGCTGTTTTTT.